This T cell receptor beta chain appears in the sequencing data of a study of blood T cell repertoires in COVID-19. Background on the study: The origin of the acute and convalescent COVID-19 samples was the United States, Italy and Spain. T cells, B-cell-depleted T cells, or PBMCs provided the cDNA or gDNA that served as material.

Authors' processing steps: Amplifying reference gene primers gave estimates of nucleated cell counts. Clones were sequenced by immunoSEQ multiplex PCR, and TCRdb holds only the in-frame ones, with some missing. From that table come the V and J calls and clone size; the DNA was used to work out D and trimming. The sample has 65,000 or so clones, roughly four fifths seen once. The sample holds a few counts of this clone. Germline CDR1 is SGHRS and CDR2 is YFSETQ. This CDR3 comprises 15 residues. The V gene lost 3 bases and the J gene lost 2 bases, with 12 bases spanning the gap. Source material: peripheral blood. V is TRBV5-1 and J is TRBJ1-3; the D gene is possibly TRBD1 (5 bases). This TCR came from a woman aged 70 to 79 with acute or convalescent COVID-19. The CDR3 DNA reads as TGCGCCAGCAGCTCGTCAGGGAACGCTGGAAACACCATATATTTT. Its translation: CASSSSGNAGNTIYF.